This T cell receptor beta chain appears in the sequencing data of a study of blood T cell repertoires in COVID-19. Profiled with immunoSEQ multiplex PCR; TCRdb holds only in-frame clones, not every one. The table records approximately 300,000 clones, 86% of them present only once. Germline assignment: CDR1 SNHLY and CDR2 FYNNEI. The CDR3 consists of 18 residues. V shed 4 bases and J 7 bases; nucleotides not matched to a gene: 18. This rearrangement joins TRBV2 to TRBJ1-4, with 7 positions matching TRBD1. The sample was PBMCs or T cells enriched from blood (not recorded which). This receptor was taken from a woman aged 18 to 35 who had recovered from COVID-19. The CDR3 sequence: CASSGGPQDRQGPEKLFF. CDR3 bases: TGTGCCAGCAGTGGAGGCCCCCAGGATAGACAGGGTCCTGAAAAACTGTTTTTT.